These 15 T cell receptor beta chains came from one sample sequenced in a study of Ad26.COV2.S vaccination and SARS-CoV-2 variants. Produced via immunoSEQ multiplex PCR; TCRdb's table is partial and in-frame only. The repertoire holds approximately 97,000 clones, around 80% seen once, with approximately 15% in the top ten. The specimen was peripheral blood, collected after recovery from COVID-19. The source of these receptors is a human donor who had recovered from COVID-19.

This clone has more than one count but fewer than ten. DNA for the CDR3: TGTGCCAGCAGAAGACAGGGGGGGGAGCAGTACTTC. This encodes CASRRQGGEQYF. The chain joins TRBV6-5 to TRBJ2-7; 9 positions match TRBD1. The CDR3 contains 12 residues. CDR1 MNHEY and CDR2 SVGAGI come from the germline V gene. V lost 6 bases, J lost 7 bases, and 4 bases stayed unmatched.

Written as DNA, the CDR3 is TGTGCCCTACAAGACAGGGGAGGTCAGCCCCAGCATTTT. The encoded protein is CALQDRGGQPQHF. V usage is TRBV30 and J usage is TRBJ1-5; 8 nucleotides match TRBD1. In germline, CDR1 is GTSNPN, CDR2 SVGIG (reference sequence). This CDR3 has 13 residues. V dropped 8 bases and J dropped 6; count of bases not matched to a gene: 9.

The count of this clone is one. The chain carries TRBV5-1 and TRBJ2-7; D perhaps matches TRBD2 (5 bases). V lost 5 bases and J lost 2, with 11 bases in between. The CDR3 runs 13 residues. Germline values: CDR1 SGHRS, CDR2 YFSETQ. The CDR3 loop reads CASRWTGTYEQYF. CDR3 DNA sequence: TGCGCCAGCAGATGGACGGGAACCTACGAGCAGTACTTC. The full variable domain, its missing parts supplied by reference TRBV5-1 and TRBJ2-7, is KAGVTQTPRYLIKTRGQQVTLSCSPISGHRSVSWYQQTPGQGLQFLFEYFSETQRNKGNFPGRFSGRQFSNSRSEMNVSTLELGDSALYLCASRWTGTYEQYFGPGTRLTVT.

This chain connects TRBV5-1 to TRBJ2-5; possible D gene TRBD1, 6 bases. Trimming removed 4 bases at V and 4 bases at J, with 11 bases between. Per germline, CDR1 SGHRS and CDR2 YFSETQ. This CDR3 spans 13 amino acids. Written as DNA, the CDR3 is TGCGCCAGCAGCGATGGACAGTTAGAGACCCAGTACTTC. It is translated as CASSDGQLETQYF.

This clone was seen a handful of times. CDR3 in DNA: TGTGCCAGCAGCTTATTCGAGGGAAGGCCCCAGCATTTT. Its protein is CASSLFEGRPQHF. The V gene is TRBV7-9, the J gene TRBJ1-5; no reliable D call. Germline lookup yields CDR1 SEHNR and CDR2 FQNEAQ (reference sequence). This CDR3 spans 13 amino acids. V was shortened by 2 bases and J by 9 bases, with 11 bases between the two germline ends.

J is TRBJ2-6 and V is TRBV5-1; TRBD1 might be the D (6 bases). Germline loops: CDR1 SGHRS, CDR2 YFSETQ. V lost 0 bases and J lost 1, with 8 bases in between. This CDR3 comprises 16 residues. The CDR3 sequence: CASSLGQVSGANVLTF. DNA of the CDR3: TGCGCCAGCAGCTTGGGACAGGTTTCTGGGGCCAACGTCCTGACTTTC.

The V call is TRBV5-1, the J call TRBJ1-3, with D possibly TRBD1 on 5 matching bases. Germline V gene sequence: CDR1 SGHRS, CDR2 YFSETQ. CDR3 length: 15 amino acids. V was cut by 3 bases and J by 5 bases, with 15 bases left in between. In nucleotides, the CDR3 is TGCGCCAGCAGCTCTACCGGGGGGTTCAGAAACACCATATATTTT. Translating gives CASSSTGGFRNTIYF.

This clone was recorded once. V and J are TRBV6-1 and TRBJ2-3, with a tentative D call TRBD2 (5 bases). The CDR3 runs to 13 residues. Trimming stripped 1 base from V and 6 bases from J, with 8 bases between. Germline V gene sequence: CDR1 MNHNS, CDR2 SASEGT. CDR3 in DNA: TGTGCCAGCAGTGAAGTGTGGGAGGATACGCAGTATTTT. Its protein is CASSEVWEDTQYF.

This rearrangement joins TRBV7-3 to TRBJ2-5, with D possibly being TRBD2 (5 bases). The CDR3 sequence is 13 residues long. Germline lookup yields CDR1 SGHTA and CDR2 FQGTGA. Between the trimmed V and J ends, which lost 8 bases and 1 base, there was a span of 11 bases. The DNA of the CDR3 is TGTGCCAGCTCAGAGGCGGGCCAAGAGACCCAGTACTTC. Residues: CASSEAGQETQYF.

The chain joins TRBV28 to TRBJ1-5; D is unresolved. Trimming took off 6 bases at V and 6 bases at J, with 27 bases between the two ends. This CDR3 has 18 residues. CDR1 is MDHEN, CDR2 SYDVKM, per germline. The CDR3 DNA is TGTGCCAGCAGCTGGATAAGTCGTGATACTTGGGTACGTCAGCCCCAGCATTTT. Its translation: CASSWISRDTWVRQPQHF.

The J gene is TRBJ2-6, the V gene TRBV5-1, with D hard to call. This CDR3 comprises 16 residues. Germline values: CDR1 SGHRS, CDR2 YFSETQ. Trimming pared 0 bases from V and 0 bases from J, leaving 7 bases between. As DNA, the CDR3 is TGCGCCAGCAGCTTGGACACCAACTCTGGGGCCAACGTCCTGACTTTC. Protein sequence: CASSLDTNSGANVLTF.

The rearrangement joins TRBV5-1 to TRBJ2-5; D not certain. The germline V gene encodes CDR1 SGHRS and CDR2 YFSETQ. The CDR3 extends over 12 amino acids. V lost 0 bases and J 2 bases, leaving 2 bases between the germline ends. CDR3 coding DNA: TGCGCCAGCAGCTTGGAACAAGAGACCCAGTACTTC. This encodes CASSLEQETQYF.

The V and J genes are TRBV27 and TRBJ1-4; 10 bases align to TRBD1. The CDR3 has 17 amino acids. V lost 6 bases and J lost 4; bases outside the gene matches: 11. Germline V lookup: CDR1 MNHEY, CDR2 SMNVEV (reference sequence). CDR3 loop: CASRTSDRGPNNEKLFF. The CDR3 DNA is TGTGCCAGCAGAACCTCCGACAGGGGGCCAAATAATGAAAAACTGTTTTTT.

The chain is built from TRBV7-9 and TRBJ1-2; 8 bases agree with TRBD1. The CDR3 covers 13 residues. V was clipped by 3 bases and J by 7 bases; unmatched bases: 4. Germline lookup yields CDR1 SEHNR and CDR2 FQNEAQ (reference sequence). CDR3 DNA: TGTGCCAGCAGCTTCGACAGGGGATTTGGCTACACCTTC. It is translated as CASSFDRGFGYTF.

The chain couples TRBV5-4 to TRBJ1-5, with D maybe TRBD1 (6 bases). The germline V and J ends were trimmed by 3 bases and 2 bases, with 6 bases remaining between them. The CDR3 is 13 residues long. Germline-derived CDR1 and CDR2 are SGHNT and YYREEE (reference sequence). CDR3: CASSSGGNQPQHF. CDR3 bases: TGTGCCAGCAGCTCAGGGGGCAATCAGCCCCAGCATTTT.